This entry features one T cell receptor beta chain sequence. Its antigen is currently unknown. These donors were members of the roughly 130-subject validation cohort, a group separate from the approximately 640-subject first cohort. The sample comes from a study of cytomegalovirus exposure and HLA in healthy donors. Overall study: It was reported in a later analysis that the 100 to 150 validation repertoires used the same platform as the approximately 670 first-cohort repertoires.

Study-wide results and caveats: According to reports, the classifier identified cytomegalovirus status with high specificity and sensitivity. The CMV antigen specificity of a few CMV-associated chains was confirmed through in vitro analysis.

This table comes from immunoSEQ multiplex PCR, and its TCRdb copy is limited to in-frame clones, with some not included. The data hold 95,000 to 150,000 clones, with around 94% observed a single time. This receptor was obtained from a woman aged 18-29 years in good health and CMV-seronegative. The sequenced material came from PBMCs.

In DNA, the CDR3 is TGTGCCAGCAGAACAGGGGGCGGTAGGAAAGCTTTCTTT. Protein sequence: CASRTGGGRKAFF. The rearrangement links TRBV2 to TRBJ1-1; 9 bases match TRBD1. The trim removed 6 bases at V and 9 bases at J, leaving 8 bases unmatched. Germline V gene lookup returns CDR1 SNHLY and CDR2 FYNNEI. The CDR3 extends over 13 amino acids.